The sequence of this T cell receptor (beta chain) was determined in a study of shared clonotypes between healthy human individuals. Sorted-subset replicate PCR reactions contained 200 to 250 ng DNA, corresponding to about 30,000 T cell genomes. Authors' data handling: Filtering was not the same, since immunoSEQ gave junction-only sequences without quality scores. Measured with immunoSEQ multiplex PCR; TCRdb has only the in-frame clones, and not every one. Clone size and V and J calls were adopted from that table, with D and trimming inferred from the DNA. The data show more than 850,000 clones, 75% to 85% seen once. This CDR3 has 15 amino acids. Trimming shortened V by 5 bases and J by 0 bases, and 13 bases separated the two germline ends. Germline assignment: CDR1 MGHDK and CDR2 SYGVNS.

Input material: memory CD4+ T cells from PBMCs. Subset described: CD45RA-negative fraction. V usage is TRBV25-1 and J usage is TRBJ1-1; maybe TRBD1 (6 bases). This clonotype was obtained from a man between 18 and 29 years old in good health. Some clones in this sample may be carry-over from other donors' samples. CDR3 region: CASSTTGQLNTEAFF. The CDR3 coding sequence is TGTGCCAGCAGTACCACCGGACAGCTGAACACTGAAGCTTTCTTT.